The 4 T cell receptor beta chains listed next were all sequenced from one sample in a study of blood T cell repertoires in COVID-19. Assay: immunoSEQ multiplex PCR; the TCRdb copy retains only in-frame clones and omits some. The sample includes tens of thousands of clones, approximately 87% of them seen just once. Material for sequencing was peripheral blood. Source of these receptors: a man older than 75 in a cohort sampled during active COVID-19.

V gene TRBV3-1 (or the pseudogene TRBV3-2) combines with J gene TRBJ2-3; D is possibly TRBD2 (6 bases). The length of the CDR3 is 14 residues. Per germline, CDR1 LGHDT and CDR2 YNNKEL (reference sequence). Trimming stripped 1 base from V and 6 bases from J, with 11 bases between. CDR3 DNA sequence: TGTGCCAGCAGCCAAGCACTAGCATCTGATACGCAGTATTTT. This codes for CASSQALASDTQYF.

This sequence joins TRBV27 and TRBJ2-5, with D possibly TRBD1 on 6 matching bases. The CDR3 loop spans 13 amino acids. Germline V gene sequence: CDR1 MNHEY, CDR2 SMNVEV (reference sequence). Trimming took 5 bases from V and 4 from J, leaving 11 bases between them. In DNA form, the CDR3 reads TGTGCCAGCAGTCCCGGCAGGGGAGAGACCCAGTACTTC. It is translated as CASSPGRGETQYF.

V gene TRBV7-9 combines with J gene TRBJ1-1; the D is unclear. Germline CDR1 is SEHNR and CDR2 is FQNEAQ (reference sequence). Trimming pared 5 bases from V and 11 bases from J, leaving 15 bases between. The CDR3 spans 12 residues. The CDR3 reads CASSPFGVGAFF. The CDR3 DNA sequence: TGTGCCAGCAGCCCTTTCGGGGTGGGTGCTTTCTTT.

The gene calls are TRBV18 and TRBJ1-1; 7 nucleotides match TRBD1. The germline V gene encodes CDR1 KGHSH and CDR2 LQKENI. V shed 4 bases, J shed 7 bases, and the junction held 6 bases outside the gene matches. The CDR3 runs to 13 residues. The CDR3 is CASSRGTANEAFF. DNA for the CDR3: TGTGCCAGCTCACGAGGGACAGCGAATGAAGCTTTCTTT.